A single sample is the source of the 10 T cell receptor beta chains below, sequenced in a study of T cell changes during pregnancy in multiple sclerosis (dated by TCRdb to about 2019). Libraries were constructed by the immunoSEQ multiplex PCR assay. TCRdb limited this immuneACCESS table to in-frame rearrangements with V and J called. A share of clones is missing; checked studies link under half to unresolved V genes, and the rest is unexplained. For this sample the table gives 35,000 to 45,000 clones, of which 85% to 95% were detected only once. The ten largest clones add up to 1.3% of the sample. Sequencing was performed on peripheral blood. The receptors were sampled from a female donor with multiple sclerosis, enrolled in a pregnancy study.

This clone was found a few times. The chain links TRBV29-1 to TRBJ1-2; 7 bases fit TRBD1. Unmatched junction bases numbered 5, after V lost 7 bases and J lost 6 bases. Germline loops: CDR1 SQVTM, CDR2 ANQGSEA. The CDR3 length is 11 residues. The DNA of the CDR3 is TGCAGCGGGGCCACAGGGGATGGCTACACCTTC. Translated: CSGATGDGYTF.

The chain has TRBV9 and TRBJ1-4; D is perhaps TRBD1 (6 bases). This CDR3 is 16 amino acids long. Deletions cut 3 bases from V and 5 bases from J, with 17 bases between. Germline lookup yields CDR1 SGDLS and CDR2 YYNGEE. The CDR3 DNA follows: TGTGCCAGCAGCGGATCATCTACAGGGTGGAATGAAAAACTGTTTTTT. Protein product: CASSGSSTGWNEKLFF.

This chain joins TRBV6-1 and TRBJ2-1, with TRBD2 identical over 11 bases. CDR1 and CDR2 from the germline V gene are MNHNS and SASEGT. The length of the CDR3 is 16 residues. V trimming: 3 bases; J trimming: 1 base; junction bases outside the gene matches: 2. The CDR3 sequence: CASSDSGRGSYNEQFF. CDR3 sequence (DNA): TGTGCCAGCAGTGATAGCGGGAGGGGGTCCTACAATGAGCAGTTCTTC.

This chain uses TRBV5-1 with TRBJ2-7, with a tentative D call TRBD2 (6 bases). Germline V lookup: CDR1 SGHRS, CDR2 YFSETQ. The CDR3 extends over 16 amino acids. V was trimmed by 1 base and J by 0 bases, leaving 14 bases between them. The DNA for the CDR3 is TGCGCCAGCAGCTTGATGGGACTGGAAAACTCCTACGAGCAGTACTTC. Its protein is CASSLMGLENSYEQYF.

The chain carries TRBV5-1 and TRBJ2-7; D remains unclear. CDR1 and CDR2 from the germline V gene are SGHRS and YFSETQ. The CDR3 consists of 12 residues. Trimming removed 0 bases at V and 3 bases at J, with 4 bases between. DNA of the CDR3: TGCGCCAGCAGCTTGGGAGGCTACGAGCAGTACTTC. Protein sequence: CASSLGGYEQYF.

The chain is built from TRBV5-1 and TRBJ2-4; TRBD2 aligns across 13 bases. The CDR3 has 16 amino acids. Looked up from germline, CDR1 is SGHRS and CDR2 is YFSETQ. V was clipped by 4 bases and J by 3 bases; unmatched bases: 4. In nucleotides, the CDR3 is TGCGCCAGCAGCCCAGGACTAGCGGGAGTCAAAAACATTCAGTACTTC. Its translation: CASSPGLAGVKNIQYF.

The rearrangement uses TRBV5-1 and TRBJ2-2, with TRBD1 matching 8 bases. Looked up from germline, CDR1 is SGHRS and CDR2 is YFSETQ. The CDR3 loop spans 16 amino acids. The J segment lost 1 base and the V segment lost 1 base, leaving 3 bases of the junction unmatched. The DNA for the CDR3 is TGCGCCAGCAGCTTGTCCGGACAGGGGAACACCGGGGAGCTGTTTTTT. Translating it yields CASSLSGQGNTGELFF. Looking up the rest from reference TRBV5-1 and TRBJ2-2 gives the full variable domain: KAGVTQTPRYLIKTRGQQVTLSCSPISGHRSVSWYQQTPGQGLQFLFEYFSETQRNKGNFPGRFSGRQFSNSRSEMNVSTLELGDSALYLCASSLSGQGNTGELFFGEGSRLTVL.

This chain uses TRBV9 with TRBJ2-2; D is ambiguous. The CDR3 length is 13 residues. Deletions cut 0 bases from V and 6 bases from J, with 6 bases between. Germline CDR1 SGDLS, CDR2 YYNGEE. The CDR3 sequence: CASSVVGSGELFF. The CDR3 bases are TGTGCCAGCAGCGTAGTCGGATCCGGGGAGCTGTTTTTT.

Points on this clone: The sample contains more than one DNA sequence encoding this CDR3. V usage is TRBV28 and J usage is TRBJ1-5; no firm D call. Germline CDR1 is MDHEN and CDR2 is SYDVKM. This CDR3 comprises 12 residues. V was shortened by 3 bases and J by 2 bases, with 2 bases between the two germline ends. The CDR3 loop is CASSLGNQPQHF. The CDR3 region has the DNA TGTGCCAGCAGTTTGGGCAATCAGCCCCAGCATTTT. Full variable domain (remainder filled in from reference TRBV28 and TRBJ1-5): DVKVTQSSRYLVKRTGEKVFLECVQDMDHENMFWYRQDPGLGLRLIYFSYDVKMKEKGDIPEGYSVSREKKERFSLILESASTNQTSMYLCASSLGNQPQHFGDGTRLSIL.

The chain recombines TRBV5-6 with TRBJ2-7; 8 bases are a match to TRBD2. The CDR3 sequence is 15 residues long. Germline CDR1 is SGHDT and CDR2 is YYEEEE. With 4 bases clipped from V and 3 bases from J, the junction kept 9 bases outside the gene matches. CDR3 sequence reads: CASSQTTSGGYEQYF. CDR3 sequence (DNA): TGTGCCAGCAGCCAAACCACCAGCGGGGGCTACGAGCAGTACTTC.